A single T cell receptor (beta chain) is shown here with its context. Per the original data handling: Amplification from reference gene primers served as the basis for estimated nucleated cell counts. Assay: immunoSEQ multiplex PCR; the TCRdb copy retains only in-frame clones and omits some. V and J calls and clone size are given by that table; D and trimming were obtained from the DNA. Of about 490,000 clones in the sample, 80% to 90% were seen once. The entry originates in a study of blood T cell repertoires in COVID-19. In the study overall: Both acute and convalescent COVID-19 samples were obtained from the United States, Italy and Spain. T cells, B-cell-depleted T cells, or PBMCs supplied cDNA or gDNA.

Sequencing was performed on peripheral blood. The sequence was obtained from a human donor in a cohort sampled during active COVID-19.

CDR3 DNA sequence: TGCGCCAGCAGCCAAGTGAGGGCTAGCGGGAGGGCGATGGGGATTGAGCAGTTCTTC. Protein product: CASSQVRASGRAMGIEQFF. The rearrangement links TRBV4-3 to TRBJ2-1; 12 bases map to TRBD2. In germline, CDR1 is LGHNA, CDR2 YSLEER. With V trimmed by 1 base and J by 9 bases, 16 bases remained unmatched. This CDR3 comprises 19 residues.